The 4 T cell receptor beta chains presented below share a single source sample, sequenced in a study of early stage breast cancer tumors. Clones were sequenced by immunoSEQ multiplex PCR, and TCRdb holds only the in-frame ones, with some missing. Of 35,000 to 45,000 clones listed, 65% to 75% were seen once; the top ten hold roughly 7%. Material for sequencing was blood. The receptor source for this set is a person in their 60s with breast cancer.

The chain carries TRBV11-3 and TRBJ2-1; 8 bases match TRBD2. The germline CDR1 and CDR2 sequences are SGHNT and YENEEA. This CDR3 has 18 residues. Unmatched junction bases numbered 15, after V lost 5 bases and J lost 3 bases. The CDR3 DNA reads TGTGCCAGCAGCCGAAAATCGGGGGGGGAGTCTGGCTACAATGAGCAGTTCTTC. Translation gives CASSRKSGGESGYNEQFF.

The chain carries TRBV7-2 and TRBJ2-3, with 13 bases aligning to TRBD2. Germline CDR1 is SGHTA and CDR2 is FQGNSA. The CDR3 extends over 17 amino acids. Trimming took 5 bases from V and 5 from J; bases not matched to a gene: 10. The CDR3 region has the DNA TGTGCCAGCAGCCTCCGCCCCCGACTAGCGGGGGGAGATACGCAGTATTTT. Encoded protein: CASSLRPRLAGGDTQYF. Full variable domain (remainder filled in from reference TRBV7-2 and TRBJ2-3): GAGVSQSPSNKVTEKGKDVELRCDPISGHTALYWYRQSLGQGLEFLIYFQGNSAPDKSGLPSDRFSAERTGGSVSTLTIQRTQQEDSAVYLCASSLRPRLAGGDTQYFGPGTRLTVL.

A word on this clone: One junction end does not reproduce the germline sequence, and a read error may be involved. V usage is TRBV2 and J usage is TRBJ2-7; D remains unclear. Germline V lookup: CDR1 SNHLY, CDR2 FYNNEI. The CDR3 loop spans 13 amino acids. The CDR3 DNA is TGTGCCAGCATTGAAGGGCCGGGCTACGAGCAGTACTTC. Residues: CASIEGPGYEQYF.

The chain couples TRBV19 to TRBJ2-7; D not certain. With 6 bases removed from V and 5 bases from J, the gap between germline ends came to 17 bases. The germline CDR1 and CDR2 sequences are LNHDA and SQIVND (reference sequence). There are 14 residues in the CDR3. Written as DNA, the CDR3 is TGTGCCAGTAGCCCCGGCTGGAATGTCAACGAGCAGTACTTC. Protein sequence: CASSPGWNVNEQYF.